The clone carrying this T cell receptor (beta chain) showed up just once. What went into each PCR as a spike was synthetic TCR analog templates. Clones were sequenced by immunoSEQ multiplex PCR, and TCRdb holds only the in-frame ones, with some missing. The sample contains some 40,000 clones, about 89% of which appear only once. The sample is drawn from a study of PD-L1 blockade in urothelial cancer. Study in general: From 0 to 3 prior chemotherapy regimens had been given to the patients. Timepoints chosen for blood analysis were 3 weeks (second dose) and 6 weeks after treatment start.

Noted time point: peripheral blood 6 weeks after treatment start. Samples spanned pretreatment and treatment, with 1 to 8 time points per patient. CDR3 length: 14 residues. Per the germline V gene, CDR1 is PRHDT and CDR2 is FYEKMQ (reference sequence). V lost 5 bases, J lost 5 bases, and 6 bases stayed unmatched. This clonotype was obtained from a man aged 70 or older with urothelial cancer. The sample consisted of PBMCs, taken around atezolizumab (anti-PD-L1) treatment. The chain carries TRBV13 and TRBJ2-5; 9 nucleotides align to TRBD1. CDR3 residues: CASSTTGGAETQYF. In DNA, the CDR3 is TGTGCCAGCAGCACAACAGGGGGCGCGGAGACCCAGTACTTC. Full variable domain (missing parts from reference TRBV13 and TRBJ2-5): AAGVIQSPRHLIKEKRETATLKCYPIPRHDTVYWYQQGPGQDPQFLISFYEKMQSDKGSIPDRFSAQQFSDYHSELNMSSLELGDSALYFCASSTTGGAETQYFGPGTRLLVL.